The 2 T cell receptor beta chains below were found in one sample sequenced in a study of T cell changes during pregnancy in multiple sclerosis. Clones were sequenced by immunoSEQ multiplex PCR, and TCRdb holds only the in-frame ones, with some missing. The repertoire has 65,000 to 85,000 clones, 90% to 95% of them found once; the top ten carry about 0.13%. Sequencing was performed on CD4+ T cells from peripheral blood mononuclear cells, taken after pregnancy. All receptors derive from a female donor with multiple sclerosis, enrolled in a pregnancy study.

J is TRBJ1-5 and V is TRBV19; 11 bases match TRBD1. The germline V gene encodes CDR1 LNHDA and CDR2 SQIVND (reference sequence). The CDR3 has 16 residues. Trimming took 1 base from V and 7 from J; bases not matched to a gene: 6. The CDR3 here is CASSIGTGGARQPQHF. CDR3 in DNA: TGTGCCAGTAGTATAGGGACAGGGGGCGCGAGGCAGCCCCAGCATTTT. The whole variable domain, remainder taken from reference TRBV19 and TRBJ1-5, is DGGITQSPKYLFRKEGQNVTLSCEQNLNHDAMYWYRQDPGQGLRLIYYSQIVNDFQKGDIAEGYSVSREKKESFPLTVTSAQKNPTAFYLCASSIGTGGARQPQHFGDGTRLSIL.

The chain has TRBV28 and TRBJ2-3; the match to TRBD2 covers 7 bases. There are 14 residues in the CDR3. The ends lost 11 bases at V and 6 bases at J; junction bases unmatched: 14. The V gene's germline CDR1 is MDHEN and CDR2 SYDVKM. CDR3: CASCGGGRWDTQYF. In nucleotides, the CDR3 is TGTGCCTCCTGCGGGGGAGGCAGATGGGATACGCAGTATTTT.